Following are 9 T cell receptor beta chains from one sample sequenced in a study of blood T cell repertoires in COVID-19. The method was immunoSEQ multiplex PCR; TCRdb's version includes in-frame clones alone and lacks a portion of them. The repertoire includes about 59,000 clones, roughly 91% of them detected once, and 8.6% sits in the top ten. The sample comprised peripheral blood. Receptors originate from a human donor in a cohort sampled during active COVID-19.

The chain carries TRBV2 and TRBJ2-3; tentatively, D is TRBD2 (6 bases). Germline V gene data show CDR1 as SNHLY and CDR2 as FYNNEI. The CDR3 has 16 residues. Deletions cut 0 bases from V and 4 bases from J, with 14 bases between. CDR3 sequence: CASSEARDSGSDTQYF. CDR3 nucleotides: TGTGCCAGCAGTGAAGCTCGGGACTCTGGGTCAGATACGCAGTATTTT.

CDR3 DNA sequence: TGCGCCAGCAGCCTACCGCAGGGGGTGACATCAGATACGCAGTATTTT. Translation gives CASSLPQGVTSDTQYF. The J gene is TRBJ2-3, the V gene TRBV5-1; 7 nucleotides align to TRBD1. The V and J ends lost 4 bases and 4 bases, in that order; junction bases with no gene match: 12. Germline V gene data show CDR1 as SGHRS and CDR2 as YFSETQ. This CDR3 is 16 amino acids long.

In this sample, this clone turned up once. The V and J genes are TRBV29-1 and TRBJ1-1, with D uncertain. The V gene lost 0 bases and the J gene lost 4 bases, with 15 bases spanning the gap. This CDR3 is 15 amino acids long. Per germline, CDR1 SQVTM and CDR2 ANQGSEA. CDR3 amino acids: CSVEDWEPRGTEAFF. The CDR3, as DNA: TGCAGCGTTGAAGACTGGGAGCCGCGTGGCACTGAAGCTTTCTTT.

This clone was observed once. The rearrangement links TRBV6-4 to TRBJ2-1, with D maybe TRBD1 (6 bases). Germline V CDR1 and CDR2: MRHNA, SNTAGT. Trimming pared 5 bases from V and 0 bases from J, leaving 8 bases between. This CDR3 spans 14 amino acids. In DNA, the CDR3 is TGTGCCAGCAGTTTAGGGGGCTCCTACAATGAGCAGTTCTTC. Its protein is CASSLGGSYNEQFF.

The J gene is TRBJ2-7, the V gene TRBV10-3; no clear D gene. V was trimmed by 0 bases and J by 4 bases, leaving 4 bases between them. Germline V gene lookup returns CDR1 ENHRY and CDR2 SYGVKD. This CDR3 is built from 12 residues. This CDR3 reads CAISESQYEQYF. CDR3 nucleotides: TGTGCCATCAGTGAGTCACAGTACGAGCAGTACTTC.

The rearrangement links TRBV28 to TRBJ2-7; D ambiguous. CDR3 length: 18 residues. Germline values: CDR1 MDHEN, CDR2 SYDVKM. Trimming pared 5 bases from V and 2 bases from J, leaving 25 bases between. The DNA of the CDR3 is TGTGCCAGCAGTGCCACCTTTAGTCCCCTAGTAGTCCCCTACGAGCAGTACTTC. It yields the protein CASSATFSPLVVPYEQYF.

The V and J genes are TRBV4-3 and TRBJ2-5; 14 nucleotides match TRBD2. Germline V gene data show CDR1 as LGHNA and CDR2 as YSLEER. V lost 1 base to trimming and J lost 4 bases; unmatched junction nucleotides: 8. The CDR3 loop spans 18 amino acids. The CDR3 loop is CASSQGLYGLAGGETQYF. Here the CDR3 DNA reads TGCGCCAGCAGCCAAGGCCTATATGGACTAGCGGGGGGAGAGACCCAGTACTTC.

V gene TRBV7-9 combines with J gene TRBJ2-7; no clear D. Trimming shortened V by 3 bases and J by 4 bases, and 7 bases separated the two germline ends. Germline CDR1 is SEHNR and CDR2 is FQNEAQ (reference sequence). The CDR3 contains 12 residues. The CDR3 spells CASSFIHYEQYF. CDR3 bases: TGTGCCAGCAGCTTCATTCATTACGAGCAGTACTTC. Supplemented by reference TRBV7-9 and TRBJ2-7, the full variable domain reads DTGVSQNPRHKITKRGQNVTFRCDPISEHNRLYWYRQTLGQGPEFLTYFQNEAQLEKSRLLSDRFSAERPKGSFSTLEIQRTEQGDSAMYLCASSFIHYEQYFGPGTRLTVT.

V and J are TRBV6-6 and TRBJ1-5; D is uncertain. CDR3 length: 14 residues. V shed 5 bases and J shed 0 bases, with 8 bases lying between them. The germline CDR1 and CDR2 sequences are MNHNY and SVGAGI (reference sequence). This CDR3 is CASSQAGSNQPQHF. CDR3 in DNA: TGTGCCAGCAGTCAAGCAGGTAGCAATCAGCCCCAGCATTTT.